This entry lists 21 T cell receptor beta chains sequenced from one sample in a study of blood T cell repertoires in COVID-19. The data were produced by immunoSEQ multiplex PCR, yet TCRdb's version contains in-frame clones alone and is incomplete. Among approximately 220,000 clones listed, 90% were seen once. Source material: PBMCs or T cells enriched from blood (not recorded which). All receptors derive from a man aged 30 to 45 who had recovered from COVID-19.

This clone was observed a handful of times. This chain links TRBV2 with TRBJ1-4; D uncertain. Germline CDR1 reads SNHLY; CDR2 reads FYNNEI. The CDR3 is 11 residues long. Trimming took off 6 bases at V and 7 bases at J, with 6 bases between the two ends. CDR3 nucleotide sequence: TGTGCCAGCAGCTATTTTGAAAAACTGTTTTTT. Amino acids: CASSYFEKLFF.

The CDR3 reads CASSVGQEQFF. In DNA form, the CDR3 reads TGCGCCAGCAGTGTCGGACAAGAGCAGTTCTTC. The chain has TRBV10-1 and TRBJ2-1; TRBD1 might be the D (5 bases). V dropped 4 bases and J dropped 10 bases, with 8 bases sitting between them. The CDR3 extends over 11 amino acids. CDR1 WNHNN and CDR2 SYGVQD come from the germline V gene (reference sequence).

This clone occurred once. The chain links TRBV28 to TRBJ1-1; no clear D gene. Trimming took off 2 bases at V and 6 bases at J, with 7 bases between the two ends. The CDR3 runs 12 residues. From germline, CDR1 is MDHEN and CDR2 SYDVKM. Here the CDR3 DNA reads TGTGCCAGCAGTTTACGGGGTCCTGAAGCTTTCTTT. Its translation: CASSLRGPEAFF.

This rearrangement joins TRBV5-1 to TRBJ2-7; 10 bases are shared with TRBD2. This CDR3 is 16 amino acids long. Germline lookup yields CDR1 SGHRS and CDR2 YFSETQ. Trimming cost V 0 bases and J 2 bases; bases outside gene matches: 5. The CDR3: CASSLGPSGSTYEQYF. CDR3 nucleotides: TGCGCCAGCAGCTTGGGGCCTAGCGGGAGTACCTACGAGCAGTACTTC.

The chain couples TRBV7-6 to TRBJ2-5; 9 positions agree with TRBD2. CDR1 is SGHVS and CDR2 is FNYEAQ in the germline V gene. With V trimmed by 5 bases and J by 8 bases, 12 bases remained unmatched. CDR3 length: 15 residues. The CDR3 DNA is TGTGCCAGCAGCCCGACCCCAGCGGGGGGTGGAACCCAGTACTTC. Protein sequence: CASSPTPAGGGTQYF.

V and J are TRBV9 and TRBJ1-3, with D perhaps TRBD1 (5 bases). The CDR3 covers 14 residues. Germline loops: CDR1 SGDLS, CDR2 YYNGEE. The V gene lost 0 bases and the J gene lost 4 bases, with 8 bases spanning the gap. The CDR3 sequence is CASSVAGNGNTIYF. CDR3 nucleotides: TGTGCCAGCAGCGTAGCAGGGAACGGAAACACCATATATTTT.

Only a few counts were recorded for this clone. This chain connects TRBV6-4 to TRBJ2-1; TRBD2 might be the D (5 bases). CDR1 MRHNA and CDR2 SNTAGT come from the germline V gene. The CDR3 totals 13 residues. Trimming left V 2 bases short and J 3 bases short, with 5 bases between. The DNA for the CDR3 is TGTGCCAGCAGTGACCGGGACTACAATGAGCAGTTCTTC. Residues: CASSDRDYNEQFF.

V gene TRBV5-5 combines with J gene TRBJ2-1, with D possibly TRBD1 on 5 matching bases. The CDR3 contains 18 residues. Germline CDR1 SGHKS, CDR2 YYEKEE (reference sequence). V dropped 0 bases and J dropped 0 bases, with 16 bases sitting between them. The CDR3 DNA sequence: TGTGCCAGCAGCTTGGACCAGGACACAAAGGGCTCCTACAATGAGCAGTTCTTC. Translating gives CASSLDQDTKGSYNEQFF.

The CDR3 protein is CASSSSTQTQYF. The CDR3 DNA reads as TGTGCCAGCAGTTCTAGCACCCAGACCCAGTACTTC. The chain combines TRBV6-5 with TRBJ2-5; TRBD2 might be the D (5 bases). The germline V gene encodes CDR1 MNHEY and CDR2 SVGAGI. The CDR3 is 12 residues long. V shed 4 bases and J shed 6 bases, with 9 bases lying between them.

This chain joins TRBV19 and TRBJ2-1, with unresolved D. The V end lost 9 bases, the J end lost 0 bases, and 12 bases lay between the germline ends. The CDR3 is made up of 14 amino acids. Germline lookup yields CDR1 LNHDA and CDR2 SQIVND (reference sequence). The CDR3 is CASRDWSSYNEQFF. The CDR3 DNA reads TGTGCCAGCCGAGATTGGAGCTCCTACAATGAGCAGTTCTTC.

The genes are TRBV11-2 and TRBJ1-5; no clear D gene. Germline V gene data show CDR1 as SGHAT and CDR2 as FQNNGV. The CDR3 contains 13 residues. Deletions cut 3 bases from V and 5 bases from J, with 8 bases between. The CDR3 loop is CASSFGSDQPQHF. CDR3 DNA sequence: TGTGCCAGCAGCTTCGGGAGCGATCAGCCCCAGCATTTT.

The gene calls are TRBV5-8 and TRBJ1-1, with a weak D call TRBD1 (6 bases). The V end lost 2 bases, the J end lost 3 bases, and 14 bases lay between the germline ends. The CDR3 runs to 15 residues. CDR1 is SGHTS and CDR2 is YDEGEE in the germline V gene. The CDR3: CASSLTGRGYTEAFF. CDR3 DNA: TGTGCCAGCAGCTTAACAGGGAGAGGTTACACTGAAGCTTTCTTT. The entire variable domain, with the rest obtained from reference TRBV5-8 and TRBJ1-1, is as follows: EAGVTQSPTHLIKTRGQQATLRCSPISGHTSVYWYQQALGLGLQFLLWYDEGEERNRGNFPPRFSGRQFPNYSSELNVNALELEDSALYLCASSLTGRGYTEAFFGQGTRLTVV.

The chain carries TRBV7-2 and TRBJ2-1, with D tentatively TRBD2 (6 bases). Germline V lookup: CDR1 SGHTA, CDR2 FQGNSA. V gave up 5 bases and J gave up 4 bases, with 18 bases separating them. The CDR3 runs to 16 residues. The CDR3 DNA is TGTGCCAGCAGCCCGCGGTATTGGGGGGATTACAATGAGCAGTTCTTC. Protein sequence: CASSPRYWGDYNEQFF. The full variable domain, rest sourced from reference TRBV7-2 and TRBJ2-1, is GAGVSQSPSNKVTEKGKDVELRCDPISGHTALYWYRQSLGQGLEFLIYFQGNSAPDKSGLPSDRFSAERTGGSVSTLTIQRTQQEDSAVYLCASSPRYWGDYNEQFFGPGTRLTVL.

CDR3 in amino acids: CASSWGLANSYEQYF. CDR3 DNA: TGTGCCAGCAGCTGGGGACTAGCTAACTCCTACGAGCAGTACTTC. This rearrangement joins TRBV13 to TRBJ2-7; the match to TRBD2 covers 9 bases. The CDR3 runs to 15 residues. V shed 4 bases and J 0 bases; nucleotides not matched to a gene: 4. Germline V gene data show CDR1 as PRHDT and CDR2 as FYEKMQ (reference sequence).

DNA of the CDR3: TGCGCCAGCACTAAGACAGGGAACACTGAAGCTTTCTTT. It yields the protein CASTKTGNTEAFF. This chain connects TRBV5-1 to TRBJ1-1; D is perhaps TRBD1 (6 bases). CDR1 SGHRS and CDR2 YFSETQ come from the germline V gene. This CDR3 is 13 amino acids long. The V end was cut by 6 bases, the J end by 1 base, with 10 bases between.

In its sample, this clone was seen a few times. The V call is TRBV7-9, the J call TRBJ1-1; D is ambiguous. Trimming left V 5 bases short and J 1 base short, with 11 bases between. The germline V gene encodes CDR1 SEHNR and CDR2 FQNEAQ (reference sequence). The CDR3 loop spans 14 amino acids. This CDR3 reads CASSLGQKNTEAFF. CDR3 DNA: TGTGCCAGCAGCCTAGGGCAGAAGAACACTGAAGCTTTCTTT.

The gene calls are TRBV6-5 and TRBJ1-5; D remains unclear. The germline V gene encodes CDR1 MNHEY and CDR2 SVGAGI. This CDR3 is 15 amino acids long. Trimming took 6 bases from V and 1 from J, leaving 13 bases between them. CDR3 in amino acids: CASSVPGKSNQPQHF. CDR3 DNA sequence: TGTGCCAGCAGCGTTCCGGGTAAGAGCAATCAGCCCCAGCATTTT.

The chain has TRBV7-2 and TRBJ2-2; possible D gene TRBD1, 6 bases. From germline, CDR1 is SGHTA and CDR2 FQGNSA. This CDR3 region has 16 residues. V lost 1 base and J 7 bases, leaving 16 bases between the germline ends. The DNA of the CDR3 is TGTGCCAGCAGCTTAGACAGGGTCGGGATCAGCGGGGAGCTGTTTTTT. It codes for CASSLDRVGISGELFF.

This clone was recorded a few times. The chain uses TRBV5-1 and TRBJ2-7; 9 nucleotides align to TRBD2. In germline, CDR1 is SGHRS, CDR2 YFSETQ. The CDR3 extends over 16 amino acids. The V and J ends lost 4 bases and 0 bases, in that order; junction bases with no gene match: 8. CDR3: CASSPGRTSASYEQYF. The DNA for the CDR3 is TGCGCCAGCAGCCCCGGGAGGACTAGCGCCTCCTACGAGCAGTACTTC.

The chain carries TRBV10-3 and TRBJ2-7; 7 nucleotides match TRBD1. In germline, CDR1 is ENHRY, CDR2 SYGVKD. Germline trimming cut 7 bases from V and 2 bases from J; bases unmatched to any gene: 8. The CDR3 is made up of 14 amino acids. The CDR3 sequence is CAITKDRVPYEQYF. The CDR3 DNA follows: TGTGCCATCACCAAAGACAGGGTGCCCTACGAGCAGTACTTC.

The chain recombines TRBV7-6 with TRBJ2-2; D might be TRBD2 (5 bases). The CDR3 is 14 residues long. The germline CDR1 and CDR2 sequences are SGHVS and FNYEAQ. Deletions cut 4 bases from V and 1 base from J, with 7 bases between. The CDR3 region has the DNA TGTGCCAGCAGCTACGGACTGAACACCGGGGAGCTGTTTTTT. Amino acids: CASSYGLNTGELFF.